What follows are 15 T cell receptor beta chains derived from one specimen sequenced in a study of blood T cell repertoires in COVID-19. Sequencing was performed with immunoSEQ multiplex PCR; in TCRdb, only in-frame clones are kept and a portion is missing. The repertoire holds 95,000 to 150,000 clones, approximately 82% seen once, with over 5% in the top ten. Sequenced sample: peripheral blood. All receptors derive from a man at least 80 years old with active or convalescent COVID-19.

This chain uses TRBV6-2 or TRBV6-3 with TRBJ2-7; D is uncertain. The CDR3 is 15 residues long. Trimming left V 4 bases short and J 3 bases short, with 16 bases between. The germline V gene encodes CDR1 MNHEY and CDR2 SVGEGT. The CDR3 coding sequence is TGTGCCAGCAGTTCCGACTCACGTATGTACTACGAGCAGTACTTC. Protein product: CASSSDSRMYYEQYF.

The J gene is TRBJ1-2, the V gene TRBV7-9; D may be TRBD1 (6 bases). Per germline, CDR1 SEHNR and CDR2 FQNEAQ (reference sequence). The V end lost 5 bases, the J end lost 4 bases, and 14 bases lay between the germline ends. This CDR3 has 14 amino acids. CDR3 amino acids: CASSTAGAGYGYTF. Written as DNA, the CDR3 is TGTGCCAGCAGCACAGCGGGGGCGGGCTATGGCTACACCTTC.

The chain combines TRBV7-2 with TRBJ2-1; no definite D call. CDR1 and CDR2 (germline): SGHTA, FQGNSA. The CDR3 is made up of 16 amino acids. V was clipped by 4 bases and J by 4 bases, with 17 bases between them. The CDR3 nucleotides are TGTGCCAGCAGCTCAAAGACTGCGAGAAAGTACAATGAGCAGTTCTTC. Its protein is CASSSKTARKYNEQFF.

This clone was counted at least ten times. The rearrangement links TRBV27 to TRBJ2-7; TRBD1 is a possible D gene (7 bases). CDR1 is MNHEY and CDR2 is SMNVEV in the germline V gene (reference sequence). The germline V and J ends were trimmed by 4 bases and 4 bases, with 11 bases remaining between them. CDR3 size: 13 residues. The CDR3 here is CASSWQGGYEQYF. The CDR3 region has the DNA TGTGCCAGCAGTTGGCAGGGGGGATACGAGCAGTACTTC.

This chain uses TRBV7-3 with TRBJ2-1; D might be TRBD1 (6 bases). The CDR3 contains 16 residues. Germline values: CDR1 SGHTA, CDR2 FQGTGA. Trimming pared 0 bases from V and 0 bases from J, leaving 9 bases between. DNA of the CDR3: TGTGCCAGCAGCTTAACGACGGACAGCTCCTACAATGAGCAGTTCTTC. Protein: CASSLTTDSSYNEQFF.

The gene calls are TRBV2 and TRBJ1-1; no clear D. The germline CDR1 and CDR2 sequences are SNHLY and FYNNEI. This CDR3 contains 12 residues. Trimming took 2 bases from V and 7 from J, leaving 8 bases between them. The CDR3 loop reads CASSESRVEAFF. CDR3 sequence (DNA): TGTGCCAGCAGTGAATCCCGGGTTGAAGCTTTCTTT.

The V and J genes are TRBV10-3 and TRBJ1-4; D ambiguous. Per germline, CDR1 ENHRY and CDR2 SYGVKD. V was cut by 2 bases and J by 8 bases, with 12 bases left in between. The CDR3 is 14 amino acids. This CDR3 is CAISELVGGEKLFF. CDR3 DNA: TGTGCCATCAGTGAGCTGGTCGGAGGAGAAAAACTGTTTTTT.

The chain joins TRBV10-2 to TRBJ2-5, with TRBD2 matching 8 bases. CDR1 is WSHSY, CDR2 SAAADI, per germline. The trim removed 3 bases at V and 4 bases at J, leaving 1 base unmatched. The CDR3 is 13 amino acids. The CDR3 is CASSEAGVETQYF. The CDR3 bases are TGCGCCAGCAGTGAAGCGGGGGTAGAGACCCAGTACTTC.

The chain couples TRBV19 to TRBJ2-6; 8 bases agree with TRBD1. Germline V gene sequence: CDR1 LNHDA, CDR2 SQIVND (reference sequence). V lost 5 bases, J lost 0 bases, and 6 bases stayed unmatched. The CDR3 has 17 amino acids. DNA of the CDR3: TGTGCCAGTAGTCTGGACAGGGTTAGCTCTGGGGCCAACGTCCTGACTTTC. It yields the protein CASSLDRVSSGANVLTF.

The chain couples TRBV2 to TRBJ2-5; 7 bases agree with TRBD1. Germline CDR1 and CDR2: SNHLY and FYNNEI. The CDR3 totals 14 residues. The V and J ends lost 3 bases and 1 base, in that order; junction bases with no gene match: 2. In DNA, the CDR3 is TGTGCCAGCAGTGAGGGGACAGTCCAAGAGACCCAGTACTTC. Translating it yields CASSEGTVQETQYF.

The chain uses TRBV4-3 and TRBJ2-1; tentative D call: TRBD1 (6 bases). The CDR3 covers 14 residues. The germline gives CDR1 LGHNA, CDR2 YSLEER. The V and J ends lost 5 bases and 9 bases respectively, with 17 bases between them. The CDR3, as DNA: TGCGCCAGCAGCGTCCAACAGGGAGTCAGTGAGCAGTTCTTC. It encodes CASSVQQGVSEQFF.

The chain uses TRBV19 and TRBJ2-2; 11 positions agree with TRBD2. Trimming at V came to 3 bases and at J to 4 bases, leaving 4 bases not matched to a gene. This CDR3 has 16 residues. Germline assignment: CDR1 LNHDA and CDR2 SQIVND (reference sequence). The CDR3 DNA sequence: TGTGCCAGTAGTATCGTAGCGGGGGGGACCACCGGGGAGCTGTTTTTT. Protein: CASSIVAGGTTGELFF.

This chain uses TRBV24-1 with TRBJ1-1, with D possibly being TRBD1 (6 bases). Germline V lookup: CDR1 KGHDR, CDR2 SFDVKD. The CDR3 has 15 residues. Trimming stripped 2 bases from V and 3 bases from J, with 12 bases between. The CDR3 sequence is CATSDSRGGDTEAFF. The CDR3 bases are TGTGCCACCAGTGATTCTAGGGGGGGCGACACTGAAGCTTTCTTT.

Here the CDR3 DNA reads TGTGCCAGCAGCCCGGACAGTAGTAATTCACCCCTCCACTTT. Its protein is CASSPDSSNSPLHF. This chain uses TRBV7-9 with TRBJ1-6, with a tentative D call TRBD1 (6 bases). Deletions cut 5 bases from V and 6 bases from J, with 11 bases between. Germline V lookup: CDR1 SEHNR, CDR2 FQNEAQ (reference sequence). This CDR3 spans 14 amino acids.

This chain links TRBV2 with TRBJ2-1; TRBD1 matches at 7 bases. CDR1 and CDR2 from the germline V gene are SNHLY and FYNNEI. The CDR3 has 14 amino acids. After removal of 11 bases from V and 2 bases from J, the junction contained 9 bases not matched to a gene. The chain's CDR3 is CACPPGQPYNEQFF. Written as DNA, the CDR3 is TGTGCCTGTCCACCGGGACAGCCCTACAATGAGCAGTTCTTC.